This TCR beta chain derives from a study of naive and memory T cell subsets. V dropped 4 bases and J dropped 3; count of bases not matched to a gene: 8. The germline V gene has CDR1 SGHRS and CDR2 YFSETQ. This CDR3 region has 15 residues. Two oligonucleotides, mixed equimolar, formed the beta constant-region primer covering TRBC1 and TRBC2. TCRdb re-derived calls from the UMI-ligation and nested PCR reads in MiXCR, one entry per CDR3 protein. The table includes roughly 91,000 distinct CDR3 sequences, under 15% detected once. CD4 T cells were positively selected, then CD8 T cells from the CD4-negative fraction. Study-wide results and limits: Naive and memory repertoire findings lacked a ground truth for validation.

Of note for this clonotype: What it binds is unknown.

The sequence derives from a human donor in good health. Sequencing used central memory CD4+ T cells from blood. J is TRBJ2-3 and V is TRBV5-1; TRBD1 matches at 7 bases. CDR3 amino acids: CASSRTGDRTDTQYF. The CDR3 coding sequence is TGCGCCAGCAGCCGGACAGGTGATAGAACAGATACGCAGTATTTT.